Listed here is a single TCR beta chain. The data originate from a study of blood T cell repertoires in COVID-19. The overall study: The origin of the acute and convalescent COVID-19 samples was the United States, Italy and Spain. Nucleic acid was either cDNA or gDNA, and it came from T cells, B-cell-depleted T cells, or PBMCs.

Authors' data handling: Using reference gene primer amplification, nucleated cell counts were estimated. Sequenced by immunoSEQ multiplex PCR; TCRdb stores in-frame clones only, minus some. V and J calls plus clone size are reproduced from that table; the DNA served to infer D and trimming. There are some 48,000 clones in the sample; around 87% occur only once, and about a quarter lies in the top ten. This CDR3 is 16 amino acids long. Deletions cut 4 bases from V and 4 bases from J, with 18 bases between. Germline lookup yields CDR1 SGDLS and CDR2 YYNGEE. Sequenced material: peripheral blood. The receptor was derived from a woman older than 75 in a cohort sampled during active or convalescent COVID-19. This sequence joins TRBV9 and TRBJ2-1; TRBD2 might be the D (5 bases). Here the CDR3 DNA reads TGTGCCAGCAGCAGCGTAGGAAGCGGTAAATACAATGAGCAGTTCTTC. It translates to CASSSVGSGKYNEQFF.